Shown below are 3 T cell receptor beta chains from a single sample sequenced in a study of T cell responses to AZD1222 COVID-19 vaccine. Assay used: immunoSEQ multiplex PCR; TCRdb lists only in-frame clones, some missing. Of under 150,000 clones in the sample, around 90% were seen once. Material: peripheral blood, obtained 28 days after the second AZD1222 dose. These TCRs come from an adult who received the AZD1222 COVID-19 vaccine.

V gene TRBV2 combines with J gene TRBJ2-5, with TRBD1 as a possible D gene (6 bases). V was shortened by 6 bases and J by 4 bases, with 15 bases between the two germline ends. The CDR3 sequence is 14 residues long. In germline, CDR1 is SNHLY, CDR2 FYNNEI. CDR3 nucleotides: TGTGCCAGCAGGGGGGCGACCCCCGGAGAGACCCAGTACTTC. As protein: CASRGATPGETQYF.

The CDR3 region is CASSLGEGGNSPLHF. CDR3 bases: TGCGCCAGCAGCTTGGGGGAAGGTGGTAATTCACCCCTCCACTTT. The chain employs TRBV5-1 and TRBJ1-6; D not resolved. Germline lookup yields CDR1 SGHRS and CDR2 YFSETQ. The CDR3 loop spans 15 amino acids. V lost 0 bases and J lost 6, with 10 bases in between.

This chain connects TRBV11-2 to TRBJ1-2; D possibly corresponds to TRBD1 (5 bases). Germline-derived CDR1 and CDR2 are SGHAT and FQNNGV. V lost 2 bases and J lost 14, with 15 bases in between. The CDR3 spans 12 residues. CDR3 DNA: TGTGCCAGCAGCTTATACGCCGATAGGGGAACCTTC. Protein sequence: CASSLYADRGTF.